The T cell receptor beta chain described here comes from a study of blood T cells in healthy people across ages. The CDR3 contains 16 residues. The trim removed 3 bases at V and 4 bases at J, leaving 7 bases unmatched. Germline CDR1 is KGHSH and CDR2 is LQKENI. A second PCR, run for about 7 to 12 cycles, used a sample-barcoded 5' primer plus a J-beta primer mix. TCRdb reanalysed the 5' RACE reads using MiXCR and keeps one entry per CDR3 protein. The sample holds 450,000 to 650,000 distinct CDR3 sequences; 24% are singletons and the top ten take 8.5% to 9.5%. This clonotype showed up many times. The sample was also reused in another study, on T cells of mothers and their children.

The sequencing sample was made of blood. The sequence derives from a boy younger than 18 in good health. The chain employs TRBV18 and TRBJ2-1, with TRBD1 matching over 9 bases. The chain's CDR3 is CASSPNRDRAYNEQFF. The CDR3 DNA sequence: TGTGCCAGCTCACCGAACCGGGACAGGGCTTACAATGAGCAGTTCTTC.